A selection of T cell receptor beta chains follows, all from one sample in a study of cytomegalovirus exposure and HLA in healthy donors. Assay used: immunoSEQ multiplex PCR; TCRdb lists only in-frame clones, some missing. The sample has about 220,000 clones, approximately 90% seen once. The sequenced sample was PBMCs. Every receptor here comes from a young woman in good health and CMV-seronegative. Both conserved end residues are part of each CDR3. Each record gives: J gene, V gene, clone size, D gene, CDR3 protein, CDR3 DNA. The D gene is left open where the match is weak. Clone sizes are given selectively: once, few, many, or a class where the clone is expanded.

TRBJ1-3 | TRBV15 | . | TRBD1 | CATSPRPDRGNTIYF | TGTGCCACCAGCCCCCGCCCGGACAGGGGAAACACCATATATTTT
TRBJ1-4 | TRBV5-1 | . | . | CASSLGAAGNEKLFF | TGCGCCAGCAGCTTGGGGGCAGCTGGGAATGAAAAACTGTTTTTT
TRBJ2-5 | TRBV5-1 | . | . | CASSLDVLAQETQYF | TGCGCCAGCAGCTTGGACGTGCTAGCCCAAGAGACCCAGTACTTC
TRBJ1-1 | TRBV7-9 | . | TRBD1 | CASSSLRTGLAEAFF | TGTGCCAGCAGCTCCTTGCGGACAGGGCTAGCTGAAGCTTTCTTT
TRBJ2-5 | TRBV5-1 | . | . | CASSRQAETQYF | TGCGCCAGCAGCCGACAGGCGGAGACCCAGTACTTC
TRBJ2-3 | TRBV7-9 | . | . | CASSLGASPRDTQYF | TGTGCCAGCAGCTTGGGGGCCTCCCCGAGAGATACGCAGTATTTT
TRBJ1-2 | TRBV18 | . | . | CASSPADSYYGYTF | TGTGCCAGCTCACCGGCGGACAGCTACTATGGCTACACCTTC
TRBJ2-2 | TRBV5-1 | few | . | CASSLGPGTGELFF | TGCGCCAGCAGCTTGGGGCCTGGCACCGGGGAGCTGTTTTTT
TRBJ1-1 | TRBV9 | . | TRBD1 | CASSAGGNTEAFF | TGTGCCAGCAGCGCAGGGGGGAACACTGAAGCTTTCTTT
TRBJ2-7 | TRBV15 | . | TRBD1 | CATSSRTGEYEQYF | TGTGCCACCAGCAGCCGGACAGGGGAATACGAGCAGTACTTC
TRBJ1-1 | TRBV6-5 | . | . | CASSYNGFIAFF | TGTGCCAGCAGTTACAACGGTTTTATAGCTTTCTTT
TRBJ1-3 | TRBV5-1 | once | . | CASSLEGRREAYSGNTIYF | TGCGCCAGCAGCTTGGAAGGACGTAGGGAGGCTTACTCTGGAAACACCATATATTTT
TRBJ2-7 | TRBV30 | . | TRBD1 | CAWSEDRTLYEQYF | TGTGCCTGGAGTGAGGACAGGACACTTTACGAGCAGTACTTC
TRBJ1-1 | TRBV5-1 | . | TRBD1 | CASSSQQGRTEAFF | TGCGCCAGCAGCTCGCAACAGGGGAGGACTGAAGCTTTCTTT
TRBJ2-7 | TRBV25-1 | . | . | CASSDSPYEQYF | TGTGCCAGCAGTGATTCTCCCTACGAGCAGTACTTC
TRBJ2-5 | TRBV2 | . | TRBD2 | CASSEARGLGLANQETQYF | TGTGCCAGCAGTGAAGCGCGAGGGTTAGGACTAGCGAACCAAGAGACCCAGTACTTC
TRBJ1-1 | TRBV7-9 | . | . | CASSPENTEAFF | TGTGCCAGCAGCCCAGAGAACACTGAAGCTTTCTTT
TRBJ1-2 | TRBV10-3 | . | . | CAIAAAGGGYTF | TGTGCCATCGCCGCGGCGGGAGGGGGCTACACCTTC
TRBJ2-5 | TRBV7-2 | . | . | CASSLSASRETQYF | TGTGCCAGCAGCTTATCCGCTAGCCGGGAGACCCAGTACTTC
TRBJ2-7 | TRBV19 | once | . | CASSIPYRPANNYEQYF | TGTGCCAGTAGTATACCCTACAGACCCGCGAACAACTACGAGCAGTACTTC
TRBJ2-1 | TRBV6-5 | . | TRBD1 | CASSQDRAEQFF | TGTGCCAGCAGTCAGGACAGGGCTGAGCAGTTCTTC
TRBJ2-5 | TRBV5-1 | . | TRBD1 | CASSGLGGQRETQYF | TGCGCCAGCTCGGGTTTAGGGGGCCAGCGAGAGACCCAGTACTTC
TRBJ1-2 | TRBV7-9 | . | TRBD1 | CASSLEISTGGHNYGYTF | TGTGCCAGCAGCTTAGAGATATCAACAGGGGGTCATAACTATGGCTACACCTTC
TRBJ2-5 | TRBV5-1 | once | . | CASSLALGAETQYF | TGCGCCAGCAGCTTGGCCCTTGGGGCAGAGACCCAGTACTTC
TRBJ1-5 | TRBV28 | . | TRBD1 | CASSSPRQGNNQPQHF | TGTGCCAGCAGTTCACCACGACAGGGAAACAATCAGCCCCAGCATTTT
TRBJ1-2 | TRBV5-4 | . | TRBD1 | CASSLRTGNYGYTF | TGTGCCAGCAGCTTGAGGACAGGAAACTATGGCTACACCTTC
TRBJ1-1 | TRBV5-1 | . | . | CASSLRLTNTEAFF | TGCGCCAGCAGCTTGAGACTGACTAACACTGAAGCTTTCTTT
TRBJ2-7 | TRBV4-1 | . | TRBD2 | CASSQEELAGDYEQYF | TGCGCCAGCAGCCAAGAGGAACTAGCGGGAGACTACGAGCAGTACTTC
TRBJ1-5 | TRBV28 | . | TRBD1 | CASSPTGDWDQPQHF | TGTGCCAGCAGTCCTACAGGGGATTGGGATCAGCCCCAGCATTTT
TRBJ2-7 | TRBV5-4 | . | . | CASSFSQNYEQYF | TGTGCCAGCAGCTTTTCCCAGAACTACGAGCAGTACTTC
TRBJ1-2 | TRBV5-6 | . | . | CASSLNSYGYTF | TGTGCCAGCAGCTTAAACAGCTATGGCTACACCTTC
TRBJ1-1 | TRBV29-1 | . | . | CSVEGGPSTVTEAFF | TGCAGCGTCGAGGGGGGGCCTAGTACAGTCACTGAAGCTTTCTTT
TRBJ1-6 | TRBV6-1 | few | . | CASSARGDFYNSPLHF | TGTGCCAGCAGTGCCAGGGGTGACTTCTATAATTCACCCCTCCACTTT
TRBJ2-2 | TRBV7-9 | . | TRBD2 | CASSPVGLAENTGELFF | TGTGCCAGCAGCCCGGTGGGACTAGCGGAGAACACCGGGGAGCTGTTTTTT
TRBJ1-1 | TRBV5-8 | . | . | CASSLGQANTEAFF | TGTGCCAGCAGCTTGGGACAGGCGAACACTGAAGCTTTCTTT
TRBJ2-5 | TRBV5-6 | once | . | CASSFLGTEETQYF | TGTGCCAGCAGCTTTCTCGGGACTGAAGAGACCCAGTACTTC
TRBJ1-2 | TRBV27 | . | TRBD1 | CASSTYRGRLTRGYGYTF | TGTGCCAGCAGCACTTACAGGGGGCGCCTGACCAGGGGCTATGGCTACACCTTC
TRBJ1-2 | TRBV27 | . | . | CASSFGHSANYGYTF | TGTGCCAGCAGTTTCGGACACTCCGCTAACTATGGCTACACCTTC
TRBJ2-2 | TRBV6-5 | . | . | CASSYRPGWDTGELFF | TGTGCCAGCAGTTACCGCCCCGGGTGGGACACCGGGGAGCTGTTTTTT
TRBJ2-7 | TRBV29-1 | . | . | CSAREGPEYEQYF | TGCAGCGCTCGCGAGGGCCCAGAGTACGAGCAGTACTTC
TRBJ2-7 | TRBV7-9 | . | . | CASSFGLGGYEQYF | TGTGCCAGCAGCTTTGGACTAGGGGGCTACGAGCAGTACTTC
TRBJ1-3 | TRBV30 | once | . | CAWRDSSGNTIYF | TGTGCCTGGAGGGACAGCTCTGGAAACACCATATATTTT
TRBJ2-7 | TRBV5-8 | . | TRBD2 | CASSLLGGSSYEQYF | TGTGCCAGCAGCTTGTTGGGAGGGAGCTCCTACGAGCAGTACTTC
TRBJ1-2 | TRBV7-8 | . | . | CASSLDPTAAPYGYTF | TGTGCCAGCAGCTTAGATCCAACAGCAGCTCCCTATGGCTACACCTTC
TRBJ2-1 | TRBV2 | . | TRBD2 | CASIVGTSGTRGNEQFF | TGTGCCAGCATCGTGGGGACTAGCGGGACTCGGGGGAATGAGCAGTTCTTC
TRBJ2-7 | TRBV5-1 | . | TRBD1 | CASTLDRGYEQYF | TGCGCCAGCACCCTGGACAGGGGCTACGAGCAGTACTTC
TRBJ2-7 | TRBV7-6 | . | TRBD1 | CASSLKQGKRYEQYF | TGTGCCAGCAGCTTGAAACAGGGGAAGCGCTACGAGCAGTACTTC
TRBJ2-3 | TRBV5-1 | . | . | CASSRPGDTQYF | TGCGCCAGCTCTCGCCCGGGAGATACGCAGTATTTT
TRBJ1-1 | TRBV28 | . | TRBD1 | CASSLRTGGPTEAFF | TGTGCCAGCAGTTTACGGACAGGGGGGCCCACTGAAGCTTTCTTT
TRBJ1-4 | TRBV6-6 | once | . | CASSPTVANEKLFF | TGTGCCAGCAGCCCAACTGTGGCTAATGAAAAACTGTTTTTT
TRBJ1-2 | TRBV5-1 | . | TRBD1 | CASSPRQGERYGYTF | TGCGCCAGCAGCCCCAGACAGGGAGAGAGGTATGGCTACACCTTC
TRBJ2-5 | TRBV6-5 | . | . | CASSSLGMETQYF | TGTGCCAGCAGTTCACTAGGCATGGAGACCCAGTACTTC
TRBJ1-1 | TRBV30 | . | . | CAWNPRANTEAFF | TGTGCCTGGAATCCTAGAGCGAACACTGAAGCTTTCTTT
TRBJ2-2 | TRBV4-1 | once | . | CASSQISGAGELFF | TGCGCCAGCAGCCAAATCTCAGGGGCCGGGGAGCTGTTTTTT